A selection of T cell receptor beta chains follows, all from one sample in a study of blood T cell repertoires in COVID-19. The repertoire was sequenced with immunoSEQ multiplex PCR; TCRdb's copy has only in-frame clones and lacks some. The sample records hundreds of thousands of clones, more than 75% being singletons. The sample consisted of PBMCs or T cells enriched from blood (not recorded which). All receptors come from a woman aged 30 to 39 who had recovered from COVID-19. CDR3s include the opening cysteine and the closing phenylalanine or tryptophan. Fields, in order: clone size, V gene, J gene, D gene, CDR3 DNA, CDR3 protein. The D gene is left open where the match is weak. A clone size is listed for some rows: how often the clone was seen (once, few, many), or a class if it is expanded.

clone_size: once
v_call: TRBV25-1
j_call: TRBJ1-2
d_call: .
cdr3_nt: TGTGCCAGCAGATCCCAGGGTCCGTATGGCTACACCTTC
cdr3_aa: CASRSQGPYGYTF

clone_size: .
v_call: TRBV7-9
j_call: TRBJ1-2
d_call: .
cdr3_nt: TGTGCCAGCAGCTTACTAGGAGATCTGGATGGCTACACCTTC
cdr3_aa: CASSLLGDLDGYTF

clone_size: .
v_call: TRBV10-3
j_call: TRBJ1-3
d_call: TRBD1
cdr3_nt: TGTGCCATCAGTGAGATGACAGGGGGATCCCTCGACTCTGGAAACACCATATATTTT
cdr3_aa: CAISEMTGGSLDSGNTIYF

clone_size: .
v_call: TRBV2
j_call: TRBJ2-1
d_call: TRBD2
cdr3_nt: TGTGCCAGCAGTGGGAGTAGCGGGAGCCGTCAGGGGGAGTTCTTC
cdr3_aa: CASSGSSGSRQGEFF

clone_size: .
v_call: TRBV5-4
j_call: TRBJ1-1
d_call: .
cdr3_nt: TGTGCCAGCAGCTTGGGACAAACGAACACTGAAGCTTTCTTT
cdr3_aa: CASSLGQTNTEAFF

clone_size: .
v_call: TRBV10-3
j_call: TRBJ1-5
d_call: .
cdr3_nt: TGTGCCATCAGTGAAGTTGAGCAGCCCCAGCATTTT
cdr3_aa: CAISEVEQPQHF

clone_size: .
v_call: TRBV9
j_call: TRBJ1-2
d_call: .
cdr3_nt: TGTGCCAGCAGCGTTAACAGGGTGGGCTATGGCTACACCTTC
cdr3_aa: CASSVNRVGYGYTF

clone_size: once
v_call: TRBV5-1
j_call: TRBJ2-1
d_call: .
cdr3_nt: TGCGCCAGCAGCTTGTGGTCCGCGCGTGAGCAGTTCTTC
cdr3_aa: CASSLWSAREQFF

clone_size: .
v_call: TRBV19
j_call: TRBJ2-7
d_call: .
cdr3_nt: TGTGCCAGTAGTATAGGGACAGACCCCTACGAGCAGTACTTC
cdr3_aa: CASSIGTDPYEQYF

clone_size: .
v_call: TRBV28
j_call: TRBJ2-3
d_call: .
cdr3_nt: TGTGCCAGCAGTCCGGCGGGCCAGCCCACAGATACGCAGTATTTT
cdr3_aa: CASSPAGQPTDTQYF

clone_size: .
v_call: TRBV5-1
j_call: TRBJ1-1
d_call: .
cdr3_nt: TGCGCCAGCAGCTTGGCCGGTGCGGTGTCCATGAACACTGAAGCTTTCTTT
cdr3_aa: CASSLAGAVSMNTEAFF

clone_size: once
v_call: TRBV19
j_call: TRBJ1-2
d_call: TRBD1
cdr3_nt: TGTGCCAGTAGTCTCGAACAGGGGAACTATGGCTACACCTTC
cdr3_aa: CASSLEQGNYGYTF

clone_size: once
v_call: TRBV10-3
j_call: TRBJ2-2
d_call: TRBD1
cdr3_nt: TGTGCCATCAGTCCGGACAGGGTGAACACCGGGGAGCTGTTTTTT
cdr3_aa: CAISPDRVNTGELFF

clone_size: .
v_call: TRBV2
j_call: TRBJ1-2
d_call: TRBD1
cdr3_nt: TGTGCCAGCAGCGGTCGGCAGGGGGTTGGCTACACCTTC
cdr3_aa: CASSGRQGVGYTF

clone_size: .
v_call: TRBV15
j_call: TRBJ1-5
d_call: TRBD1
cdr3_nt: TGTGCCACCAGCAGAGATTGGAGGGGGCAACAGCCCCAGCATTTT
cdr3_aa: CATSRDWRGQQPQHF

clone_size: .
v_call: TRBV11-1
j_call: TRBJ1-1
d_call: TRBD1
cdr3_nt: TGTGCCAGCAGCTCAGGACAGGGGGCGACTGAAGCTTTCTTT
cdr3_aa: CASSSGQGATEAFF

clone_size: .
v_call: TRBV4-1
j_call: TRBJ2-3
d_call: TRBD1
cdr3_nt: TGCGCCAGCAGCCCATCTACCGGGACAGGAAAAGCTAGCACAGATACGCAGTATTTT
cdr3_aa: CASSPSTGTGKASTDTQYF

clone_size: .
v_call: TRBV7-2
j_call: TRBJ2-3
d_call: TRBD1
cdr3_nt: TGTGCCAGCAGCCAACAGGGGACAGATACGCAGTATTTT
cdr3_aa: CASSQQGTDTQYF

clone_size: .
v_call: TRBV14
j_call: TRBJ2-7
d_call: .
cdr3_nt: TGTGCCAGCAGCCAAGGTTACAGCCTATCGGTCGAGCAGTACTTC
cdr3_aa: CASSQGYSLSVEQYF

clone_size: .
v_call: TRBV15
j_call: TRBJ1-5
d_call: .
cdr3_nt: TGTGCCACCAGCAGAGATCGGGGAGGTTTGGGCAATCAGCCCCAGCATTTT
cdr3_aa: CATSRDRGGLGNQPQHF

clone_size: few
v_call: TRBV11-2
j_call: TRBJ1-2
d_call: .
cdr3_nt: TGTGCCAGCAGCGACGGAAGACTTGCGGGCTACACCTTC
cdr3_aa: CASSDGRLAGYTF

clone_size: .
v_call: TRBV9
j_call: TRBJ1-4
d_call: TRBD1
cdr3_nt: TGTGCCAGCAGCGAAACCCTCGGGACAGGGGAAAAACTGTTTTTT
cdr3_aa: CASSETLGTGEKLFF

clone_size: .
v_call: TRBV5-5
j_call: TRBJ2-1
d_call: TRBD2
cdr3_nt: TGTGCCAGCAGCTCGACCAGCGGGAGCTATGAGCAGTTCTTC
cdr3_aa: CASSSTSGSYEQFF

clone_size: few
v_call: TRBV19
j_call: TRBJ2-1
d_call: .
cdr3_nt: TGTGCCAGTAGTTACAGCATTTATTACAATGAGCAGTTCTTC
cdr3_aa: CASSYSIYYNEQFF

clone_size: .
v_call: TRBV6-5
j_call: TRBJ2-7
d_call: TRBD2
cdr3_nt: TGTGCCAGCAGGTCGACTAGCGGGAGCCTGGAGCAGTACTTC
cdr3_aa: CASRSTSGSLEQYF

clone_size: .
v_call: TRBV11-2
j_call: TRBJ2-1
d_call: .
cdr3_nt: TGTGCCAGCAGCTATGGTGGCGGAATTGGTGAGCAGTTCTTC
cdr3_aa: CASSYGGGIGEQFF

clone_size: .
v_call: TRBV27
j_call: TRBJ2-7
d_call: TRBD2
cdr3_nt: TGTGCCAGCAGCCCCCTCCCCGGCGGGGGGCGGTTGCTTTACGAGCAGTACTTC
cdr3_aa: CASSPLPGGGRLLYEQYF

clone_size: once
v_call: TRBV5-1
j_call: TRBJ2-7
d_call: TRBD1
cdr3_nt: TGCGCCAGCAGCGTAGGACAGGGTCACTCCTACGAGCAGTACTTC
cdr3_aa: CASSVGQGHSYEQYF

clone_size: .
v_call: TRBV5-4
j_call: TRBJ1-1
d_call: .
cdr3_nt: TGTGCCAGCAGCAACACAGAGAACACTGAAGCTTTCTTT
cdr3_aa: CASSNTENTEAFF

clone_size: .
v_call: TRBV30
j_call: TRBJ2-1
d_call: .
cdr3_nt: TGTGCCTGGAGTTCCCGAATAGACTTGAGCTCCTACAATGAGCAGTTCTTC
cdr3_aa: CAWSSRIDLSSYNEQFF

clone_size: many
v_call: TRBV7-8
j_call: TRBJ2-7
d_call: .
cdr3_nt: TGTGCCAGCAGCTTAGGTAGTAGTTCGGACGAGCAGTACTTC
cdr3_aa: CASSLGSSSDEQYF

clone_size: .
v_call: TRBV6-1
j_call: TRBJ2-7
d_call: TRBD1
cdr3_nt: TGTGCCAGCAGTGTAATAGGGACAGCGAGCTCCTACGAGCAGTACTTC
cdr3_aa: CASSVIGTASSYEQYF

clone_size: .
v_call: TRBV24-1
j_call: TRBJ1-5
d_call: .
cdr3_nt: TGTGCCACCAGTGATTCCCGGGGGGGTCCTCATCAGCCCCAGCATTTT
cdr3_aa: CATSDSRGGPHQPQHF

clone_size: .
v_call: TRBV12-2
j_call: TRBJ2-3
d_call: .
cdr3_nt: TGTGCAAGTCGCGCCTGCCCCCCCGGGACTAGAAAAGATACGCAGTATTTT
cdr3_aa: CASRACPPGTRKDTQYF

clone_size: .
v_call: TRBV28
j_call: TRBJ1-2
d_call: .
cdr3_nt: TGTGCCAGCAGTACCACACAGGGCGCCTACTATGGCTACACCTTC
cdr3_aa: CASSTTQGAYYGYTF

clone_size: .
v_call: TRBV5-1
j_call: TRBJ1-2
d_call: .
cdr3_nt: TGCGCCAGCAGCCCCTCTACCGGGAAGTCTAACTATGGCTACACCTTC
cdr3_aa: CASSPSTGKSNYGYTF

clone_size: .
v_call: TRBV14
j_call: TRBJ1-2
d_call: TRBD1
cdr3_nt: TGTGCCAGCAGCCACCGATCCGGGACAGGGTCCTATGGCTACACCTTC
cdr3_aa: CASSHRSGTGSYGYTF

clone_size: .
v_call: TRBV7-9
j_call: TRBJ2-3
d_call: .
cdr3_nt: TGTGCCAGCAGCCCCGGGTCTACCACAGATACGCAGTATTTT
cdr3_aa: CASSPGSTTDTQYF

clone_size: .
v_call: TRBV2
j_call: TRBJ2-1
d_call: TRBD2
cdr3_nt: TGTGCCAGCAGTGTGGTAGCGGGGGAAAGCGAGCAGTTCTTC
cdr3_aa: CASSVVAGESEQFF

clone_size: .
v_call: TRBV6-5
j_call: TRBJ2-3
d_call: TRBD2
cdr3_nt: TGTGCCAGCAGGGCGGGAGGGACAGATACGCAGTATTTT
cdr3_aa: CASRAGGTDTQYF

clone_size: few
v_call: TRBV27
j_call: TRBJ2-7
d_call: TRBD1
cdr3_nt: TGTGCCAGCAGGCCGGGACAGGGTAGTTACGAGCAGTACTTC
cdr3_aa: CASRPGQGSYEQYF

clone_size: once
v_call: TRBV28
j_call: TRBJ2-5
d_call: TRBD2
cdr3_nt: TGTGCCAGCAGACGTGGACTAGCGGGAAGCGAGACCCAGTACTTC
cdr3_aa: CASRRGLAGSETQYF

clone_size: .
v_call: TRBV7-8
j_call: TRBJ2-1
d_call: TRBD2
cdr3_nt: TGTGCCAGCAGCTTATGGCTAGCGGGAGGAGAAGGCAATGAGCAGTTCTTC
cdr3_aa: CASSLWLAGGEGNEQFF

clone_size: .
v_call: TRBV4-1
j_call: TRBJ1-1
d_call: .
cdr3_nt: TGCGCCAGCAGCCCGTCTGACACTGAAGCTTTCTTT
cdr3_aa: CASSPSDTEAFF

clone_size: once
v_call: TRBV4-1
j_call: TRBJ1-2
d_call: .
cdr3_nt: TGCGCCAGCAGCCAAGACCAGGGAAGGTATGGCTACACCTTC
cdr3_aa: CASSQDQGRYGYTF

clone_size: .
v_call: TRBV5-1
j_call: TRBJ1-2
d_call: TRBD1
cdr3_nt: TGCGCCAGCAGCTTGGGACAGGGGAGCTATGGCTACACCTTC
cdr3_aa: CASSLGQGSYGYTF

clone_size: few
v_call: TRBV19
j_call: TRBJ1-5
d_call: .
cdr3_nt: TGTGCCAGTAGTAGGGAGAGGGCTAGGCAGCCCCAGCATTTT
cdr3_aa: CASSRERARQPQHF

clone_size: few
v_call: TRBV7-2
j_call: TRBJ1-2
d_call: TRBD1
cdr3_nt: TGTGCCAGCAGCCTACAGGGGGGGGACTATGGCTACACCTTC
cdr3_aa: CASSLQGGDYGYTF

clone_size: .
v_call: TRBV3-1/TRBV3-2
j_call: TRBJ1-2
d_call: .
cdr3_nt: TGTGCCAGCAGCCAAGAGGGGGTAATGGACAGAGTCTATGGCTACACCTTC
cdr3_aa: CASSQEGVMDRVYGYTF

clone_size: .
v_call: TRBV5-1
j_call: TRBJ2-7
d_call: .
cdr3_nt: TGCGCCAGCAGCTTGTTTTTGCGGAGGAACGAGCAGTACTTC
cdr3_aa: CASSLFLRRNEQYF

clone_size: .
v_call: TRBV19
j_call: TRBJ1-1
d_call: .
cdr3_nt: TGTGCCAGTAGTATTGTACAGAACACTGAAGCTTTCTTT
cdr3_aa: CASSIVQNTEAFF

clone_size: few
v_call: TRBV9
j_call: TRBJ1-5
d_call: .
cdr3_nt: TGTGCCAGCAGCGAGGGAGCCTATAGCAATCAGCCCCAGCATTTT
cdr3_aa: CASSEGAYSNQPQHF

clone_size: once
v_call: TRBV11-2
j_call: TRBJ2-1
d_call: .
cdr3_nt: TGTGCCAGCAGCTTAGCTTTCGGACAGCTAGCTAACAATGAGCAGTTCTTC
cdr3_aa: CASSLAFGQLANNEQFF

clone_size: .
v_call: TRBV5-1
j_call: TRBJ2-1
d_call: TRBD1
cdr3_nt: TGCGCCAGCAGCGACCAGACAGGGACCTACAATGAGCAGTTCTTC
cdr3_aa: CASSDQTGTYNEQFF

clone_size: .
v_call: TRBV2
j_call: TRBJ2-3
d_call: TRBD1
cdr3_nt: TGTGCCAGCAGTGCACCCCAGGGGGCAGATACGCAGTATTTT
cdr3_aa: CASSAPQGADTQYF

clone_size: .
v_call: TRBV27
j_call: TRBJ1-2
d_call: TRBD1
cdr3_nt: TGTGCCAGCAGTCCTATGACAGGGTTCGACTATGGCTACACCTTC
cdr3_aa: CASSPMTGFDYGYTF

clone_size: once
v_call: TRBV5-1
j_call: TRBJ2-7
d_call: TRBD2
cdr3_nt: TGCGCCAGCAGCTTGGTTAGCGGGGGCTCCTACGAGCAGTACTTC
cdr3_aa: CASSLVSGGSYEQYF

clone_size: .
v_call: TRBV27
j_call: TRBJ1-2
d_call: TRBD1
cdr3_nt: TGTGCCAGCAGTTTAGGAGGGGGCGATGGCTACACCTTC
cdr3_aa: CASSLGGGDGYTF

clone_size: .
v_call: TRBV28
j_call: TRBJ2-1
d_call: TRBD1
cdr3_nt: TGTGCCAGCACCTCTGGGGGGACAGGGTGGAATGAGCAGTTCTTC
cdr3_aa: CASTSGGTGWNEQFF